This T cell receptor (beta chain) was profiled in a study of T-cell memory formation after mild COVID-19. Regarding the study as a whole: Of the contracting clones, CD4+ ones lay mainly in CM and EM, and CD8+ ones in EMRA. Later expanders leaned CD4+, whereas day 15 to 85 contracting clones were balanced CD4/CD8.

TCR alpha and TCR beta cDNA libraries with sample barcodes and UMIs came from 5'RACE using constant-segment primers. From the 5' RACE reads, TCRdb called clonotypes with MiXCR, one entry per CDR3 protein. The top ten clones hold about 21% of a sample with 300,000 to 350,000 distinct CDR3 sequences, 15% to 20% of them seen once. Details on this clonotype: The antigen is undetermined.

V lost 4 bases and J 12 bases, leaving 15 bases between the germline ends. The germline V gene encodes CDR1 SGHTA and CDR2 FQGNSA. This CDR3 contains 13 residues. V gene TRBV7-2 combines with J gene TRBJ1-4; tentative D call: TRBD1 (6 bases). The sample comprised PBMCs or a T cell subset sorted from them (not recorded which). The sequence derives from a man between 18 and 29 years old who had mild COVID-19 (a few samples of this study predate the infection). Cell type and time point are not known. The CDR3 DNA follows: TGTGCCAGCAGCTCGACAACAGGGACGGAACTGTTTTTT. Translated, it gives CASSSTTGTELFF.